The clone carrying this T cell receptor beta chain has more than one count but fewer than ten. The antigen is undetermined. The sample belongs to a study of blood T cells in healthy people across ages. Study findings and constraints: It was held that diversity estimates obtained from one million T cells represented underestimates. With age, beta diversity per million T cells declined roughly linearly, significantly by 35 to 40.

Caucasian, healthy and from Russia, the donors were aged between roughly 6 and 95. The CDR3 is made up of 14 amino acids. Germline-derived CDR1 and CDR2 are SGDLS and YYNGEE. Trimming stripped 0 bases from V and 9 bases from J, with 13 bases between. PCR was performed a second time for about 7 to 12 cycles using a sample-barcoded 5' primer and a J-beta primer mix. A single record per CDR3 protein comes from TCRdb applying MiXCR to the 5' RACE reads. The table has 1 million or so distinct CDR3 sequences, 35% to 50% seen once. The receptor was isolated from an older woman in good health. This chain connects TRBV9 to TRBJ2-1; D possibly corresponds to TRBD1 (5 bases). Sequencing input: blood. As DNA, the CDR3 is TGTGCCAGCAGCGTAGAGGTTTATCAGGGTGAGCAGTTCTTC. This sequence encodes CASSVEVYQGEQFF.